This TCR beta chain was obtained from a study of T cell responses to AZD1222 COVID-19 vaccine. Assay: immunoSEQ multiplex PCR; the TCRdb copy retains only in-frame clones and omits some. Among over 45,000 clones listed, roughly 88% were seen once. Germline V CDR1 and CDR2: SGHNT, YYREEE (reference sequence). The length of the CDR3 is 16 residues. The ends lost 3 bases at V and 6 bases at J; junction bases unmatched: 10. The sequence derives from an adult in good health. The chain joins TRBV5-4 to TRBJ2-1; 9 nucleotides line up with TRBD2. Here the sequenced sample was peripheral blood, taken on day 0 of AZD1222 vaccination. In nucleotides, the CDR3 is TGTGCCAGCAGCTCTCCGGCTAGCGGGGCCCTCAATGAGCAGTTCTTC. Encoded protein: CASSSPASGALNEQFF. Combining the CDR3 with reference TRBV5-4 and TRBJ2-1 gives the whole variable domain ETGVTQSPTHLIKTRGQQVTLRCSSQSGHNTVSWYQQALGQGPQFIFQYYREEENGRGNFPPRFSGLQFPNYSSELNVNALELDDSALYLCASSSPASGALNEQFFGPGTRLTVL.